The clone carrying this TCR beta chain was recorded once. CDR3 length equals 13 residues. Deletions cut 3 bases from V and 9 bases from J, with 12 bases between. Germline CDR1 is LNHDA and CDR2 is SQIVND (reference sequence). These data come from a study of T cell responses to AZD1222 COVID-19 vaccine. The method was immunoSEQ multiplex PCR; TCRdb's version includes in-frame clones alone and lacks a portion of them. The sample holds about 150,000 clones, 80% to 90% seen once. This TCR derives from an adult in good health. The chain links TRBV19 to TRBJ1-5; the D is unclear. Sequencing was performed on peripheral blood, taken on day 0 of AZD1222 vaccination. In nucleotides, the CDR3 is TGTGCCAGTAGTATGGGCCCCCCGACGCCCCAGCATTTT. Translation: CASSMGPPTPQHF.